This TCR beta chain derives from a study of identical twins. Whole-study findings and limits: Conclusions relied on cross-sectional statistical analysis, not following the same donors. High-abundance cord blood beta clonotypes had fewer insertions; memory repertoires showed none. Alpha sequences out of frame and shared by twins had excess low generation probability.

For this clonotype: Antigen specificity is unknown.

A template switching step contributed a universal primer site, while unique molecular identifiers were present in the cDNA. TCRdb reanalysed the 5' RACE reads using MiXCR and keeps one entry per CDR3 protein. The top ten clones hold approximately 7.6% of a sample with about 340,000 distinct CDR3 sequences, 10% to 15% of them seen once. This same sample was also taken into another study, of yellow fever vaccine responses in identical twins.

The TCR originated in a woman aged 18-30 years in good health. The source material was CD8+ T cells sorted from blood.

CDR3 DNA sequence: TGTGCCAGTAGGGTTAACAGGGAGGATGGCTACACCTTC. Encoded protein: CASRVNREDGYTF. The V call is TRBV19, the J call TRBJ1-2; a possible D gene is TRBD1 (6 bases). V was cut by 6 bases and J by 6 bases, with 14 bases left in between. Germline values: CDR1 LNHDA, CDR2 SQIVND (reference sequence). CDR3 length: 13 residues.